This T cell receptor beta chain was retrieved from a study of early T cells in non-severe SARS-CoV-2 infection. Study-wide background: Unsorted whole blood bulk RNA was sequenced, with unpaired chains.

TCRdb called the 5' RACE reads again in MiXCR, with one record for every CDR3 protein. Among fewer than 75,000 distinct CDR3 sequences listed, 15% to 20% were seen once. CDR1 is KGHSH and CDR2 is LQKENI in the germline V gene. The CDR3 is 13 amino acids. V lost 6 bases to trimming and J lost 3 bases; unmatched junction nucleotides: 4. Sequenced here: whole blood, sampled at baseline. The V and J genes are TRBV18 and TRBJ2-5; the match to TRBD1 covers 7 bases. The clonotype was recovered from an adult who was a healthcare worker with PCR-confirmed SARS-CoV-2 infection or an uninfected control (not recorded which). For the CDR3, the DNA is TGTGCCAGCTCCGGGACAGTTAAAGAGACCCAGTACTTC. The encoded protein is CASSGTVKETQYF.